This T cell receptor (beta chain) is from a study of shared clonotypes between healthy human individuals. V dropped 5 bases and J dropped 6 bases, with 19 bases sitting between them. CDR3 size: 16 residues. The germline CDR1 and CDR2 sequences are MDHEN and SYDVKM. Researchers ran the assay at a deep level. In the authors' methods: As immunoSEQ supplied junction-only sequences (without quality scores), filtering differed. Profiling relied on immunoSEQ multiplex PCR, and the TCRdb table lists in-frame clones only, not all of them. V, J and clone size are those of that table, while D and trimming were read from the DNA. The table lists about 460,000 clones, roughly three quarters of them singletons. Nashville, Tennessee was home to all donors, each a Caucasian adult.

This receptor was taken from a woman aged 35 to 49 in good health. Some clones in this sample may be carry-over from other donors' samples. Input material: PBMCs. This chain connects TRBV28 to TRBJ2-2; D gene unclear. The CDR3 DNA sequence: TGTGCCAGCAGTCCGGCCGGCGGCTTAAGGTCCGGGGAGCTGTTTTTT. It encodes CASSPAGGLRSGELFF.